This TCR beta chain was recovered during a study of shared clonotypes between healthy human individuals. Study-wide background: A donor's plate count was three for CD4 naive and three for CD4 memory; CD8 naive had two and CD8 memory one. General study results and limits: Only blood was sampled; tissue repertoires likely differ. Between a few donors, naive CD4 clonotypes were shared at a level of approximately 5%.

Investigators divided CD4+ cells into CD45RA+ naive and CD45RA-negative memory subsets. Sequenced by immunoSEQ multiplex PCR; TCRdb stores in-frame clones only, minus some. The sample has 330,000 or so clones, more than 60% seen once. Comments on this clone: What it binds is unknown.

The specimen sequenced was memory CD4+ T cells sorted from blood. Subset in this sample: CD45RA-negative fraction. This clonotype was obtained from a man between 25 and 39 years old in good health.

The CDR3 sequence is CASSFGRGDNEQFF. The CDR3 DNA is TGCGCCAGCAGCTTTGGGCGGGGTGACAATGAGCAGTTCTTC. V is TRBV5-1 and J is TRBJ2-1, with D perhaps matching TRBD2 (6 bases). This CDR3 has 14 amino acids. CDR1 and CDR2 from the germline V gene are SGHRS and YFSETQ. With 2 bases removed from V and 5 bases from J, the gap between germline ends came to 11 bases.